The clone carrying this TCR beta chain was counted ten times or more. What it binds is not known. The CDR3 runs 17 residues. The germline V gene encodes CDR1 SGHTA and CDR2 FQGNSA. The J segment lost 7 bases and the V segment lost 3 bases, leaving 17 bases of the junction unmatched. Combining a sample-barcoded 5' primer with a J-beta primer mix, a second PCR ran for roughly 7 to 12 cycles. At least 2.5 million CDR3-containing paired-end reads were obtained per sample. TCRdb analysed the 5' RACE reads with MiXCR anew, one entry per CDR3 protein. Among around 870,000 distinct CDR3 sequences, less than 35% were seen once, and the ten largest hold 15% to 20%. This specimen belongs to a study of blood T cells in healthy people across ages. Whole-study findings and limits: Unsorted PBMCs blocked a conclusive comparison of naive and antigen-experienced cells.

Russia was home to the donors, healthy Caucasian individuals aged roughly 6 to 100. Staff drew 9 to 10 milliliters of peripheral blood from each donor. The specimen sequenced was blood. The chain carries TRBV7-2 and TRBJ1-2, with TRBD1 matching 7 bases. This TCR came from a woman of 80 years or more in good health. The CDR3 reads CASSFLLRGVMGGGYTF. The CDR3 DNA is TGTGCCAGCAGCTTCCTCCTCAGGGGGGTTATGGGTGGTGGCTACACCTTC.